This T cell receptor (beta chain) was sequenced for a study of cytomegalovirus exposure and HLA in healthy donors. Background on the study: Tens of millions of unique TCRs from HLA-typed donors made up an early data release. Study-level results: Later analysis identified several of the most significant clusters that appeared linked to common viral pathogens. Specific recognition of CMV antigens was confirmed in vitro for a few chains (all CMV-associated).

Use of 60 Vbeta and 13 Jbeta primers characterized the PCR. Data came from immunoSEQ multiplex PCR; TCRdb stores just in-frame clones and leaves some out. The sample yields around 130,000 clones, more than 60% seen once. Concerning this clone itself: Its cognate antigen is unknown.

The CDR3 covers 11 residues. CDR1 and CDR2 from the germline V gene are SQVTM and ANQGSEA. V lost 3 bases and J 7 bases, leaving 9 bases between the germline ends. The chain links TRBV29-1 to TRBJ1-2; D is unresolved. The specimen was PBMCs. This TCR was recovered from a woman younger than 35 in good health and CMV-seronegative. The CDR3 spells CSVDGLFGYTF. DNA of the CDR3: TGCAGCGTTGATGGCCTGTTTGGCTACACCTTC.